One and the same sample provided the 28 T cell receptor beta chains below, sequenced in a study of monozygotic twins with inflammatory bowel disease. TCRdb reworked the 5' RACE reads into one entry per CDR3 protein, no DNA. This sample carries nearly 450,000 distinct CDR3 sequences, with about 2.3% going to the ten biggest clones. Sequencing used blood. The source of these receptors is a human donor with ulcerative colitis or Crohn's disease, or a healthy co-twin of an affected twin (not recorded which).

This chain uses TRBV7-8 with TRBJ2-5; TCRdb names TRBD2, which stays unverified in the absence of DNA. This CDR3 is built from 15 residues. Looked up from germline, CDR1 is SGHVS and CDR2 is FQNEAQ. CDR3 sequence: CASSLAPAGGQTQYF.

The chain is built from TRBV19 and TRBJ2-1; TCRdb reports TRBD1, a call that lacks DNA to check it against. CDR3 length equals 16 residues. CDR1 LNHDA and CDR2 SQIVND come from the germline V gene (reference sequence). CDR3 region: CASSIGSRGPYNEQFF.

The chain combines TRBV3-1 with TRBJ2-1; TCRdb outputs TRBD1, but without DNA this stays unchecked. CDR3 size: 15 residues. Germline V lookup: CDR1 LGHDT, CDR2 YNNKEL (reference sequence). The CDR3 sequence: CASSQEGAAYNEQFF.

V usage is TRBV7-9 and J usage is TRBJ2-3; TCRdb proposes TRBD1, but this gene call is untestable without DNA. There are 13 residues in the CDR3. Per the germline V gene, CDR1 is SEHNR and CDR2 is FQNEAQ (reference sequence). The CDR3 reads CATMTGVTDTQYF. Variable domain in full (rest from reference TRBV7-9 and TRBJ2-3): DTGVSQNPRHKITKRGQNVTFRCDPISEHNRLYWYRQTLGQGPEFLTYFQNEAQLEKSRLLSDRFSAERPKGSFSTLEIQRTEQGDSAMYLCATMTGVTDTQYFGPGTRLTVL.

The CDR3 region is CSARPPNTGELFF. V gene TRBV20-1 combines with J gene TRBJ2-2. This CDR3 has 13 amino acids. The germline V gene encodes CDR1 DFQATT and CDR2 SNEGSKA (reference sequence).

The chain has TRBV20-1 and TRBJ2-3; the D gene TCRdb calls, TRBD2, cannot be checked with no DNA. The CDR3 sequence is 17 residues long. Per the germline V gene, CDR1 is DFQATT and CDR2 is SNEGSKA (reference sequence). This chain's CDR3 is CSARSGTSGSRTDTQYF.

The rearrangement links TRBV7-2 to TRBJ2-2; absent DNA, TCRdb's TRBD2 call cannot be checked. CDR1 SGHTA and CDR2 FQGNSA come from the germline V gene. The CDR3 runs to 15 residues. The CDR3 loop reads CASTLLAGNTGELFF.

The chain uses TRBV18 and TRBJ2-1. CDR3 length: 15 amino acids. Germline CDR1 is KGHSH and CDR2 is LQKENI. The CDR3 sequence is CASSPSDRSYNEQFF. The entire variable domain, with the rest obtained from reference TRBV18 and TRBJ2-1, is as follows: NAGVMQNPRHLVRRRGQEARLRCSPMKGHSHVYWYRQLPEEGLKFMVYLQKENIIDESGMPKERFSAEFPKEGPSILRIQQVVRGDSAAYFCASSPSDRSYNEQFFGPGTRLTVL.

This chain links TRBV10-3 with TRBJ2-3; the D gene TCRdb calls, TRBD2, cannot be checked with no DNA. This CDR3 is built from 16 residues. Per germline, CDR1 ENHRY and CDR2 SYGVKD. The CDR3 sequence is CAISAVAGTSTDTQYF.

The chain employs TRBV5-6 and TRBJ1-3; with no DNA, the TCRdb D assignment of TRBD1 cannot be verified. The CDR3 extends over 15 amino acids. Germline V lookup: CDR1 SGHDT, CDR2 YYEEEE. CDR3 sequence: CASSSQGFSGNTIYF.

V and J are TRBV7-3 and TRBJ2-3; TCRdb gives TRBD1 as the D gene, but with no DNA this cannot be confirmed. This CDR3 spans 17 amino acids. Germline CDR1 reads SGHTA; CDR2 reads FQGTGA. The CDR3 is CASSLMHDAGGPDTQYF.

The CDR3 loop is CASSFETGGGGQPQHF. V is TRBV7-9 and J is TRBJ1-5; the D gene TCRdb calls, TRBD1, cannot be checked with no DNA. The CDR3 extends over 16 amino acids. Germline-derived CDR1 and CDR2 are SEHNR and FQNEAQ (reference sequence).

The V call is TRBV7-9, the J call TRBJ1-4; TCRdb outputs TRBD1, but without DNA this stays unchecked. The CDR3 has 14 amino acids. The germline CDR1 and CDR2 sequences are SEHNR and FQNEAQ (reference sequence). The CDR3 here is CASSLWDREEKLFF.

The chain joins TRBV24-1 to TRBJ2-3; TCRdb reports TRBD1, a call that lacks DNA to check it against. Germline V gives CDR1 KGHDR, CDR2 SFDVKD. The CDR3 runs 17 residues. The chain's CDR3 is CATSDQGAGRRTDTQYF.

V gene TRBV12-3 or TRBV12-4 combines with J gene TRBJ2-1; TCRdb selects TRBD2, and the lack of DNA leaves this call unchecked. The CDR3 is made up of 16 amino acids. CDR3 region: CASSRAGTSSYNEQFF.

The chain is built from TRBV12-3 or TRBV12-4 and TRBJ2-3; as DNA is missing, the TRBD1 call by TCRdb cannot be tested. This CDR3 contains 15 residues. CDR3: CASSETGGREDTQYF.

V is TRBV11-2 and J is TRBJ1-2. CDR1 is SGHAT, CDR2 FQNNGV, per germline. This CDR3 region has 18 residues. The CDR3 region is CASSLSPAALPSVYGYTF.

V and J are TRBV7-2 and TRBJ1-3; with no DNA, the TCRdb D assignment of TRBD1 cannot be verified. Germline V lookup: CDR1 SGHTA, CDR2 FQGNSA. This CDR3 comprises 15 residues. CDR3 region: CASSPGVFSGNTIYF.

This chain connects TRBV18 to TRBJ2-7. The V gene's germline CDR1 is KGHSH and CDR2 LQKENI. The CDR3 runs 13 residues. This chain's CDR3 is CASSPPATSEQYF. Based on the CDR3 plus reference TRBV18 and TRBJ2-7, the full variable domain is NAGVMQNPRHLVRRRGQEARLRCSPMKGHSHVYWYRQLPEEGLKFMVYLQKENIIDESGMPKERFSAEFPKEGPSILRIQQVVRGDSAAYFCASSPPATSEQYFGPGTRLTVT.

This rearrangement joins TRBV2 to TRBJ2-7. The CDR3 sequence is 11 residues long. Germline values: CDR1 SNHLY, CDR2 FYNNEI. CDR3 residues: CASQVSYEQYF.

The CDR3 sequence is CASSTGQVRETQYF. This sequence joins TRBV19 and TRBJ2-5; TCRdb's D call, TRBD1, is unchecked because there is no DNA. Germline V gene lookup returns CDR1 LNHDA and CDR2 SQIVND (reference sequence). This CDR3 is built from 14 residues.

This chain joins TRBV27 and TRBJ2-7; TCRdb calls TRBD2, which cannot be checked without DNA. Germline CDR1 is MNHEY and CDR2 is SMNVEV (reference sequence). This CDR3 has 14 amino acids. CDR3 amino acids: CASSLHSGSYEQYF.

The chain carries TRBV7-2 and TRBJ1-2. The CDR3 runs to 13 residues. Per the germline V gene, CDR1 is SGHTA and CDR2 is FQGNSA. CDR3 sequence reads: CASSLLEGYGYTF.

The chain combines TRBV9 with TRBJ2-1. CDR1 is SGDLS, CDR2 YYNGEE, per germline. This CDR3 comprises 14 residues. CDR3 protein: CASSPTSAYNEQFF.

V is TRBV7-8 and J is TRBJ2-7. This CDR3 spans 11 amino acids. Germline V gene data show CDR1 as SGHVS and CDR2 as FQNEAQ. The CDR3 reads CASGDPSEQYF.

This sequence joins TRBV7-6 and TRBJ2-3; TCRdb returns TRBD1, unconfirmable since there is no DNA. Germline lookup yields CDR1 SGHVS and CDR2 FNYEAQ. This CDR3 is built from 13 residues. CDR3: CASSLTDSRAQYF.

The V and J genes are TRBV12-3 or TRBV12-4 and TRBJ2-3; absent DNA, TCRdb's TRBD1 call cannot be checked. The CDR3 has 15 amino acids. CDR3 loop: CASSLGRPGVDTQYF.

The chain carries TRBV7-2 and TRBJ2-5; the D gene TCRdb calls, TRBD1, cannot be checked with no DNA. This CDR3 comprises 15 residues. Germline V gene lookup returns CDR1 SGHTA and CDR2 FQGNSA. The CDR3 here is CASSLPAGGAETQYF.